The clone carrying this TCR beta chain showed up just a few times. The CDR3 spans 18 residues. The germline V and J ends were trimmed by 2 bases and 0 bases, with 15 bases remaining between them. The germline V gene encodes CDR1 KGHDR and CDR2 SFDVKD. This record belongs to a study of control samples from healthy donors and cancer patients. Sequenced by immunoSEQ multiplex PCR; TCRdb stores in-frame clones only, minus some. The data hold about 130,000 clones, with about 88% observed a single time. This TCR derives from a man aged 18 to 35 in good health. Input material: blood. V usage is TRBV24-1 and J usage is TRBJ1-4, with a weak D call TRBD1 (5 bases). The CDR3 DNA reads TGTGCCACCAGTGATTCGACAGCTCCCTCTGCAACTAATGAAAAACTGTTTTTT. Its protein product is CATSDSTAPSATNEKLFF.